The sequence of this TCR beta chain was determined in a study of CD8 T cells in ankylosing spondylitis. TCRdb ran MiXCR on the 5' RACE reads and lists one entry per CDR3 protein. Among 270,000 or so distinct CDR3 sequences listed, about 20% were seen once. Study-level results: CD8+ cells made up the disease-linked clones, which were relatively rare in peripheral blood. In synovial fluid and blood from reactive arthritis, some motif variants were previously reported. Eight highly homologous variants formed a TCR beta motif that appeared characteristic of ankylosing spondylitis blood.

This clonotype was counted at least ten times. Its antigen remains unknown. The sequence was collected from a male donor with ankylosing spondylitis or in good health (not recorded which). What was sequenced was blood, either unsorted or a sorted T cell fraction (not recorded which).

CDR3: CSVGGDFSYNEQFF. CDR3 coding DNA: TGCAGCGTTGGGGGGGATTTCTCCTACAATGAGCAGTTCTTC. The chain joins TRBV29-1 to TRBJ2-1; perhaps TRBD2 as D (6 bases). Germline V gives CDR1 SQVTM, CDR2 ANQGSEA. V was pared by 4 bases and J by 0 bases, with 10 bases between. There are 14 residues in the CDR3.